This T cell receptor beta chain was sequenced for a study of blood T cell repertoires in COVID-19. Overall study context: Specimens from acute and convalescent COVID-19 originated in the United States, Italy and Spain. Sample material is recorded as cDNA or gDNA derived from T cells, B-cell-depleted T cells, or PBMCs.

Under the authors' procedure: Amplification with reference gene primers provided the estimates of nucleated cell counts. Data came from immunoSEQ multiplex PCR; TCRdb stores just in-frame clones and leaves some out. The V and J calls and clone size were taken over from that table, and D and trimming were inferred from the DNA. Of around 250,000 clones in the sample, about 87% are singletons; the top ten hold approximately 7.2%. The CDR3 sequence is 12 residues long. Trimming took 2 bases from V and 5 from J, leaving 6 bases between them. This TCR derives from a woman between 70 and 85 years old with active or convalescent COVID-19. Sample: peripheral blood. The gene calls are TRBV12-3 or TRBV12-4 and TRBJ1-2; no firm D call. CDR3 sequence reads: CASSLSEYGYTF. The CDR3 DNA is TGTGCCAGCAGTTTATCCGAGTATGGCTACACCTTC.